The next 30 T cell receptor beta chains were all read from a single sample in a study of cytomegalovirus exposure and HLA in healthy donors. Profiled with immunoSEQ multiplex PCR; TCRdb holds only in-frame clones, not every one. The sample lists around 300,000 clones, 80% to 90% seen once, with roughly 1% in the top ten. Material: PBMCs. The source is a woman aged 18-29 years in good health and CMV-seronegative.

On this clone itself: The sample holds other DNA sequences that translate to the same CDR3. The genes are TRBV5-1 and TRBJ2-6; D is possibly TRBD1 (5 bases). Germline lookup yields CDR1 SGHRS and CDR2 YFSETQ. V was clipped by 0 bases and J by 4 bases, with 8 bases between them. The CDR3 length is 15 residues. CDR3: CASSLVTAGANVLTF. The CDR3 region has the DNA TGCGCCAGCAGCTTGGTGACAGCCGGGGCCAACGTCCTGACTTTC.

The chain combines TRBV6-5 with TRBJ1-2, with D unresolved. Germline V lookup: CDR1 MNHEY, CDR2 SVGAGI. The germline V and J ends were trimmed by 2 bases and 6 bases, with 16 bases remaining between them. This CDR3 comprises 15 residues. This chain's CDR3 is CASSYEAQPSHGYTF. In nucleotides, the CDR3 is TGTGCCAGCAGTTACGAGGCGCAACCGAGCCATGGCTACACCTTC.

The chain's CDR3 is CAWSVGFPQGFYGYTF. CDR3 sequence (DNA): TGTGCCTGGAGTGTAGGGTTCCCGCAGGGATTCTATGGCTACACCTTC. J is TRBJ1-2 and V is TRBV30; a possible D gene is TRBD1 (5 bases). Germline V gives CDR1 GTSNPN, CDR2 SVGIG (reference sequence). This CDR3 comprises 16 residues. V was clipped by 0 bases and J by 4 bases, with 18 bases between them.

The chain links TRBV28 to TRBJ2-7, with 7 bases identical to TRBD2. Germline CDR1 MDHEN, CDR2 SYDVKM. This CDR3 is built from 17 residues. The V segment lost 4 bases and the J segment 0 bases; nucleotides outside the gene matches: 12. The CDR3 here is CASSSDSSGGDSYEQYF. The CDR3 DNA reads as TGTGCCAGCAGTTCCGATTCTAGCGGCGGGGACTCCTACGAGCAGTACTTC.

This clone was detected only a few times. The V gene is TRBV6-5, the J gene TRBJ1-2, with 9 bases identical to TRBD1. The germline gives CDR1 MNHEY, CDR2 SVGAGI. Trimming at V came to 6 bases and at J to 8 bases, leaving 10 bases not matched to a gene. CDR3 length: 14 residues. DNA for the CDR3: TGTGCCAGCAGCCCGGGACAGGGACTGGGGGGCTACACCTTC. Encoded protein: CASSPGQGLGGYTF.

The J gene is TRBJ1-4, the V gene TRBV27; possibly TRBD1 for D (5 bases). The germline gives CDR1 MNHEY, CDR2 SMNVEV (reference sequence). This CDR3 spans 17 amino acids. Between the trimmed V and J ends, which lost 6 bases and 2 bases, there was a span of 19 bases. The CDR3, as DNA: TGTGCCAGCAGGCCGGGACTTTTTCAGGAGACTAATGAAAAACTGTTTTTT. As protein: CASRPGLFQETNEKLFF.

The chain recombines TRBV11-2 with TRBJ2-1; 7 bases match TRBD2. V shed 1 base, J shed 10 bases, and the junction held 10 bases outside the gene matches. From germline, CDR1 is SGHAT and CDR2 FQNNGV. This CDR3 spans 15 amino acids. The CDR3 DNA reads TGTGCCAGCAGCTTAGTGGCGAGAGTAGCGGGCGAGCAGTTCTTC. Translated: CASSLVARVAGEQFF.

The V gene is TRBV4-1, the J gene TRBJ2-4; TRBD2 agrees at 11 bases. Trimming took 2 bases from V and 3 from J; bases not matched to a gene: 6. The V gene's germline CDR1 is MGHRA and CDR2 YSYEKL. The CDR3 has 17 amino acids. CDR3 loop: CASSQPTSGRVKNIQYF. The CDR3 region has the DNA TGCGCCAGCAGCCAACCCACTAGCGGGAGAGTCAAAAACATTCAGTACTTC.

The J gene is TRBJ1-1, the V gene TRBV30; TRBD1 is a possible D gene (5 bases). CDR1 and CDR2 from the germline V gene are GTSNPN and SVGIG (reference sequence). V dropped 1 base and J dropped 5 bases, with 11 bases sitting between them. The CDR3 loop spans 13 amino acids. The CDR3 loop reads CAWSASRGTEAFF. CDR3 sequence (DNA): TGTGCCTGGAGTGCTTCTCGGGGGACTGAAGCTTTCTTT.

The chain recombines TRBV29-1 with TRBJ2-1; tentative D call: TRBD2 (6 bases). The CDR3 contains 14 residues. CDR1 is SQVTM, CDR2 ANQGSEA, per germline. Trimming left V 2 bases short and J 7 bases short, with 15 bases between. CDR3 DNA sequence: TGCAGCGTTGAAATTAGCGGTACTATGAATGAGCAGTTCTTC. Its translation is CSVEISGTMNEQFF.

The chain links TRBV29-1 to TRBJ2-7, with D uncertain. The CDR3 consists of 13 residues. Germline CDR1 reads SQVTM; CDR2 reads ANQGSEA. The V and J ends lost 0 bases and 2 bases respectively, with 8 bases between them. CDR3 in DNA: TGCAGCGTTGAAGAGACTCTAACCTACGAGCAGTACTTC. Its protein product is CSVEETLTYEQYF.

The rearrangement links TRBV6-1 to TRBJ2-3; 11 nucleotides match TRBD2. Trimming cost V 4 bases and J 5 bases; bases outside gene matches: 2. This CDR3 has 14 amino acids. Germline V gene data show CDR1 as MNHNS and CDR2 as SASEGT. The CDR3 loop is CASSGGLAEDTQYF. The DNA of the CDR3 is TGTGCCAGCAGTGGGGGACTAGCGGAAGATACGCAGTATTTT.

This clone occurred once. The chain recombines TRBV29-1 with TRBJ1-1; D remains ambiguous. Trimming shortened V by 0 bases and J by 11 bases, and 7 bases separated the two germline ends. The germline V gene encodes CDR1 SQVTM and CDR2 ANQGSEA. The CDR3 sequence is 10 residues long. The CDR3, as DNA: TGCAGCGTTGAAGACCGAGAGGCTTTCTTT. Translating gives CSVEDREAFF.

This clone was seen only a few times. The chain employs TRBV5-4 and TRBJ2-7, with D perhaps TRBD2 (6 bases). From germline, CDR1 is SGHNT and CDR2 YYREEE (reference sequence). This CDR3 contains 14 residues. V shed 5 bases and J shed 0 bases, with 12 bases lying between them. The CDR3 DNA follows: TGTGCCAGCAGAAGGGACTCTCGCTCCTACGAGCAGTACTTC. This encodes CASRRDSRSYEQYF.

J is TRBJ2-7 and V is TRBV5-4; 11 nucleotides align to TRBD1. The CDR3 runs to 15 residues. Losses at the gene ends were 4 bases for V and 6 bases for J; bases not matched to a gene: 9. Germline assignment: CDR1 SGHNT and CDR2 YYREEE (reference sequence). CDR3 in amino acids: CASSLPGQGAIEQYF. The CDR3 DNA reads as TGTGCCAGCAGCCTCCCCGGACAGGGGGCTATCGAGCAGTACTTC.

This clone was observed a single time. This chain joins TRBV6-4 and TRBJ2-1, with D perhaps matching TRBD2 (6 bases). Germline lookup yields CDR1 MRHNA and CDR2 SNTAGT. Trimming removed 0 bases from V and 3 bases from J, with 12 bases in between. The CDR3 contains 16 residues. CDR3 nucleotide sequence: TGTGCCAGCAGTGACTCCGGAGGGGAAGGCTACAATGAGCAGTTCTTC. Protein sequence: CASSDSGGEGYNEQFF.

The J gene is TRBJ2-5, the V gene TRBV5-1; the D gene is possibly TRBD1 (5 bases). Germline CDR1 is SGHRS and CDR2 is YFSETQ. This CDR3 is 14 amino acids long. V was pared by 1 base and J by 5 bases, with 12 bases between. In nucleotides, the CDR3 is TGCGCCAGCAGCTTGATGGACACGGCGGAGACCCAGTACTTC. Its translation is CASSLMDTAETQYF.

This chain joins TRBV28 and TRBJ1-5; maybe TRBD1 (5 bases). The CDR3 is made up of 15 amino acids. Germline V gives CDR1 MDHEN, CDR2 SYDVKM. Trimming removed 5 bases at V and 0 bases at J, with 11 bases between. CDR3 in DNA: TGTGCCAGCAGTCCAGACAGCTATAGCAATCAGCCCCAGCATTTT. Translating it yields CASSPDSYSNQPQHF. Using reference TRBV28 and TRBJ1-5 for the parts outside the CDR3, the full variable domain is DVKVTQSSRYLVKRTGEKVFLECVQDMDHENMFWYRQDPGLGLRLIYFSYDVKMKEKGDIPEGYSVSREKKERFSLILESASTNQTSMYLCASSPDSYSNQPQHFGDGTRLSIL.

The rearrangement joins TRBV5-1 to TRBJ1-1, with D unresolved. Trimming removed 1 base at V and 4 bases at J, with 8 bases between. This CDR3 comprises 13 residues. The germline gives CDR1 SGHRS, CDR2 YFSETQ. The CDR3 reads CASSLSLATEAFF. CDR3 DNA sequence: TGCGCCAGCAGCTTGTCACTTGCCACTGAAGCTTTCTTT.

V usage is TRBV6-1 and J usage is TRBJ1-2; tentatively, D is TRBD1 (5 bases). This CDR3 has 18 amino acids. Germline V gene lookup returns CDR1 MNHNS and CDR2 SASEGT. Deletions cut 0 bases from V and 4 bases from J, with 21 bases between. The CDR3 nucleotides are TGTGCCAGCAGTGAAGCGCTTCAGGGACTTACTGACGCCTATGGCTACACCTTC. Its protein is CASSEALQGLTDAYGYTF.

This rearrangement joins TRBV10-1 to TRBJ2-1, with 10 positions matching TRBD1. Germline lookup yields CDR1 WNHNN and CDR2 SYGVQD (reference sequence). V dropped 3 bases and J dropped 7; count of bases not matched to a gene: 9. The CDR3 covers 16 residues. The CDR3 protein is CASSDPGQGWRNEQFF. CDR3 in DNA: TGCGCCAGCAGTGACCCGGGACAGGGGTGGAGGAATGAGCAGTTCTTC.

The CDR3 nucleotides are TGCAGCGTTCACCTAGCGGGAGGATTAGACGAGCAGTACTTC. Residues: CSVHLAGGLDEQYF. The chain combines TRBV29-1 with TRBJ2-7; TRBD2 agrees at 11 bases. The CDR3 is 14 amino acids. V lost 5 bases to trimming and J lost 5 bases; unmatched junction nucleotides: 8. CDR1 is SQVTM and CDR2 is ANQGSEA in the germline V gene.

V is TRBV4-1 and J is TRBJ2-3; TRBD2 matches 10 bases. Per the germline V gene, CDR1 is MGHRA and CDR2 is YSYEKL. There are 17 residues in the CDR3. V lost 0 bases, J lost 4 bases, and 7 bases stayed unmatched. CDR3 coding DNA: TGCGCCAGCAGCCAAGAATACGAGCGGGAGGGCTCAGATACGCAGTATTTT. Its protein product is CASSQEYEREGSDTQYF.

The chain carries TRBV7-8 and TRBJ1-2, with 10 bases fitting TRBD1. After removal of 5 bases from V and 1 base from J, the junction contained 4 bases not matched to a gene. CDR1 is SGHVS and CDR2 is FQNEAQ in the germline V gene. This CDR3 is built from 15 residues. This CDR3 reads CASSVRDRGNYGYTF. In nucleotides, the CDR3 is TGTGCCAGCAGCGTCCGGGACAGGGGTAACTATGGCTACACCTTC.

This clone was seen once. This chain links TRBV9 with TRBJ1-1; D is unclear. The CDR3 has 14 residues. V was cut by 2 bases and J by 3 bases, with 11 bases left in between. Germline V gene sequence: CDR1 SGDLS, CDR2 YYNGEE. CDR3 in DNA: TGTGCCAGCAGCGTCGGAGGTATGGACACTGAAGCTTTCTTT. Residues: CASSVGGMDTEAFF.

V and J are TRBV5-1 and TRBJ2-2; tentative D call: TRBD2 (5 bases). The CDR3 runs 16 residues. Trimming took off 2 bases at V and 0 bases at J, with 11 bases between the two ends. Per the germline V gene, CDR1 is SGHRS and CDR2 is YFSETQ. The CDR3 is CASSFVPGTNTGELFF. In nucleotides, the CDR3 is TGCGCCAGCAGCTTTGTGCCGGGGACGAACACCGGGGAGCTGTTTTTT.

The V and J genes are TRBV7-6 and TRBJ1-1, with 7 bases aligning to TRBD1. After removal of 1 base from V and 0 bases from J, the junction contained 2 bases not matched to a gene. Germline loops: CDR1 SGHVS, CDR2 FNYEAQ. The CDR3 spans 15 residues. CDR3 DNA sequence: TGTGCCAGCAGCTTAGGAGGGGGCATGAACACTGAAGCTTTCTTT. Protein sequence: CASSLGGGMNTEAFF.

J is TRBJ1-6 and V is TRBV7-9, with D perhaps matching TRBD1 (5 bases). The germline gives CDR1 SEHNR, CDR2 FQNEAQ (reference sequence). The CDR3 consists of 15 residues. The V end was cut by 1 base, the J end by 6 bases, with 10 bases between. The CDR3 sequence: CASSLDGASNSPLHF. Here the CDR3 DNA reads TGTGCCAGCAGCTTAGATGGGGCCTCTAATTCACCCCTCCACTTT.

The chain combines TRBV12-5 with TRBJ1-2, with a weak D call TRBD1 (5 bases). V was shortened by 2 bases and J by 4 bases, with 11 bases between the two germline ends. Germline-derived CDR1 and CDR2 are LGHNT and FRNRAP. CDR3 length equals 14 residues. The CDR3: CASGLSRGVYGYTF. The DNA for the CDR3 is TGTGCTAGTGGTTTGAGCCGGGGGGTCTATGGCTACACCTTC.

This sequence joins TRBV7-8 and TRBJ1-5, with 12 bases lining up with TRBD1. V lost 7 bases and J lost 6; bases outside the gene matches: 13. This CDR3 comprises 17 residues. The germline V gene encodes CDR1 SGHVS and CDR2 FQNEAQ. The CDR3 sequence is CASTPLVGTGGFQPQHF. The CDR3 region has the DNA TGTGCCAGCACCCCTTTAGTCGGGACAGGGGGCTTTCAGCCCCAGCATTTT.